Below are 8 T cell receptor beta chains sequenced from a single sample in a study of T cell responses to AZD1222 COVID-19 vaccine. Produced via immunoSEQ multiplex PCR; TCRdb's table is partial and in-frame only. Of fewer than 150,000 clones listed, around 90% are singletons. The specimen was peripheral blood, collected 28 days after the second AZD1222 dose. The origin of the receptors is an adult who received the AZD1222 COVID-19 vaccine.

The rearrangement links TRBV9 to TRBJ2-3, with TRBD1 matching 9 bases. Germline CDR1 is SGDLS and CDR2 is YYNGEE. The CDR3 sequence is 16 residues long. Unmatched junction bases numbered 7, after V lost 3 bases and J lost 2 bases. CDR3 DNA: TGTGCCAGCAGCGGGACCCGGGACAGGGTCACAGATACGCAGTATTTT. Translating it yields CASSGTRDRVTDTQYF.

V gene TRBV4-1 combines with J gene TRBJ1-4; maybe TRBD1 (5 bases). Trimming removed 4 bases from V and 7 bases from J, with 13 bases in between. Germline CDR1 MGHRA, CDR2 YSYEKL. The CDR3 covers 14 residues. The CDR3 is CASSPQGVREKLFF. As DNA, the CDR3 is TGCGCCAGCAGCCCGCAGGGTGTTCGTGAAAAACTGTTTTTT.

The chain links TRBV5-5 to TRBJ1-1, with D maybe TRBD1 (5 bases). The CDR3 sequence is 16 residues long. V lost 0 bases and J 1 base, leaving 13 bases between the germline ends. CDR1 is SGHKS and CDR2 is YYEKEE in the germline V gene (reference sequence). The DNA of the CDR3 is TGTGCCAGCAGCTTGGACCGGGGCTTTGCGAACACTGAAGCTTTCTTT. This gives the protein CASSLDRGFANTEAFF.

The V call is TRBV30, the J call TRBJ2-5, with 8 bases that match TRBD1. Germline loops: CDR1 GTSNPN, CDR2 SVGIG (reference sequence). V lost 2 bases and J lost 4; bases outside the gene matches: 3. The CDR3 is 13 amino acids. The CDR3 nucleotides read TGTGCCTGGAGTCACAGGGGGTTAGAGACCCAGTACTTC. It specifies CAWSHRGLETQYF.

This rearrangement joins TRBV9 to TRBJ2-5, with D possibly being TRBD1 (6 bases). The ends were cut back, 3 bases at V and 5 bases at J, with 11 bases in the middle. The CDR3 has 13 residues. The germline V gene has CDR1 SGDLS and CDR2 YYNGEE. CDR3 residues: CASSAGQRETQYF. The CDR3 DNA sequence: TGTGCCAGCAGCGCCGGACAGAGGGAGACCCAGTACTTC.

CDR3 DNA sequence: TGTGCCAGCAGCTCGGGGGCCCGCAGGCTCACCGGGGAGCTGTTTTTT. It translates to CASSSGARRLTGELFF. The V gene is TRBV11-2, the J gene TRBJ2-2; D tentatively fits TRBD1 or TRBD2 (6 bases each). This CDR3 is built from 16 residues. The germline V gene has CDR1 SGHAT and CDR2 FQNNGV. V lost 4 bases, J lost 4 bases, and 16 bases lay in between.

The CDR3 DNA sequence: TGTGCCAGCAGTGAATTAACTAGCGGGTTTACCTACGAGCAGTACTTC. It yields the protein CASSELTSGFTYEQYF. V and J are TRBV2 and TRBJ2-7; 9 bases fit TRBD2. V shed 2 bases and J 2 bases; nucleotides not matched to a gene: 7. Germline V gene lookup returns CDR1 SNHLY and CDR2 FYNNEI. There are 16 residues in the CDR3.

The chain combines TRBV28 with TRBJ1-2, with D perhaps matching TRBD1 (6 bases). From germline, CDR1 is MDHEN and CDR2 SYDVKM. The CDR3 contains 16 residues. V was cut by 8 bases and J by 2 bases, with 21 bases left in between. The CDR3 nucleotides are TGTGCCAGCTCCTCCTTCGGACAGCTAATAAACTATGGCTACACCTTC. Translating it yields CASSSFGQLINYGYTF.